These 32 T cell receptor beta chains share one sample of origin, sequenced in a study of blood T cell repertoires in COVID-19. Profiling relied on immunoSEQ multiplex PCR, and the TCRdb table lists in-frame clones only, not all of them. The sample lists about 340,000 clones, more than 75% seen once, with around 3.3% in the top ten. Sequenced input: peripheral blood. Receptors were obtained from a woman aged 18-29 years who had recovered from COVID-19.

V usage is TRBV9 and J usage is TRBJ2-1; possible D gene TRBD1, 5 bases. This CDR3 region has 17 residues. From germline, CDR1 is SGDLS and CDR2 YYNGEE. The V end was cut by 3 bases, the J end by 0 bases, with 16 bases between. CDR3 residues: CASSDLGQLCSYNEQFF. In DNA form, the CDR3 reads TGTGCCAGCAGCGACCTAGGACAACTGTGCTCCTACAATGAGCAGTTCTTC.

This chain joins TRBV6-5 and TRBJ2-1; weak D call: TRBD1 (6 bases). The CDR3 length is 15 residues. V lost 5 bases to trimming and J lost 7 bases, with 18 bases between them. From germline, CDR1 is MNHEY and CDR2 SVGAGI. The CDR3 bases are TGTGCCAGCAGTCCTCGACAGGTCGGGAATAATGAGCAGTTCTTC. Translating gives CASSPRQVGNNEQFF.

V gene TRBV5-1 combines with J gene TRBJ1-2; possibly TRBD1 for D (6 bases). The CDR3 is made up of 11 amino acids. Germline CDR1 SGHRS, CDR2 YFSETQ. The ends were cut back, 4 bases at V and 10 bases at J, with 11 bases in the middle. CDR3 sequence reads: CASSAGQFYTF. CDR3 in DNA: TGCGCCAGCAGCGCTGGACAGTTCTACACCTTC.

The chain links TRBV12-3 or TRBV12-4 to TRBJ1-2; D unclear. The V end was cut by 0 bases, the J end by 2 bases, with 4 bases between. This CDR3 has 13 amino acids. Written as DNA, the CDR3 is TGTGCCAGCAGTTTAGCCAGGAACTATGGCTACACCTTC. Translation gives CASSLARNYGYTF.

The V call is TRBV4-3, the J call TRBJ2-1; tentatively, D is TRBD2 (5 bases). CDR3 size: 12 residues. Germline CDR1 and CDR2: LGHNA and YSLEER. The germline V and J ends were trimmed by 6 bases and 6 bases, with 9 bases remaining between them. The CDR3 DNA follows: TGCGCCAGCAGTGAGACTACCAATGAGCAGTTCTTC. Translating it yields CASSETTNEQFF.

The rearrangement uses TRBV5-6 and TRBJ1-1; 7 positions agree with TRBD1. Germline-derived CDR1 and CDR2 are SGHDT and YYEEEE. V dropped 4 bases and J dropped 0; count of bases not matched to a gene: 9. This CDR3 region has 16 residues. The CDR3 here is CASSGGQRNMNTEAFF. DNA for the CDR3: TGTGCCAGCAGCGGGGGACAGCGAAACATGAACACTGAAGCTTTCTTT.

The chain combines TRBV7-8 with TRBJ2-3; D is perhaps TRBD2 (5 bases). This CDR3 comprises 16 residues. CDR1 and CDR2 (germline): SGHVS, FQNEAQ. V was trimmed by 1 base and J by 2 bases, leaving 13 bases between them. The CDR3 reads CASSLGSGLITDTQYF. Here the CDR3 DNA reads TGTGCCAGCAGCTTAGGATCAGGACTTATCACAGATACGCAGTATTTT.

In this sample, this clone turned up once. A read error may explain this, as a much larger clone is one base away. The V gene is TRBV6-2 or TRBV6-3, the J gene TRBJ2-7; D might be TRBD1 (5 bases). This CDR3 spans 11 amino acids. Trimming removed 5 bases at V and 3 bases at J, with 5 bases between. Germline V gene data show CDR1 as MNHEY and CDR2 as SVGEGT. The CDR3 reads CASSDSYEQYV. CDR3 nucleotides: TGTGCCAGCAGTGACAGCTACGAGCAGTACGTC.

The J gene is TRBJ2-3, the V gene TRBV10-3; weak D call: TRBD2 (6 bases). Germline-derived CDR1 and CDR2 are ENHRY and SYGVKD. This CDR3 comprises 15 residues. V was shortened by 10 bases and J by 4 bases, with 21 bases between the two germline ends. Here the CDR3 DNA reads TGTGCCACCCTAGAGGGTTTCGGGGAGGCAGATACGCAGTATTTT. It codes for CATLEGFGEADTQYF.

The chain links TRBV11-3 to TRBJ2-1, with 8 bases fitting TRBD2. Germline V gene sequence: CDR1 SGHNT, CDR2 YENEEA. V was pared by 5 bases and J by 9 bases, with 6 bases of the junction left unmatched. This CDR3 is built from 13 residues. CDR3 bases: TGTGCCAGCAGCCGGCTCCGGGGGGGTGAGCAGTTCTTC. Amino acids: CASSRLRGGEQFF.

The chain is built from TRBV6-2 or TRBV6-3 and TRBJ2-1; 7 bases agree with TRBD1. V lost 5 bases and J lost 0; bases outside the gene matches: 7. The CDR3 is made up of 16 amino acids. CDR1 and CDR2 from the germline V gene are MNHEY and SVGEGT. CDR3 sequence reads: CASSPRTGDSYNEQFF. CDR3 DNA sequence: TGTGCCAGCAGTCCCCGGACAGGCGACTCCTACAATGAGCAGTTCTTC.

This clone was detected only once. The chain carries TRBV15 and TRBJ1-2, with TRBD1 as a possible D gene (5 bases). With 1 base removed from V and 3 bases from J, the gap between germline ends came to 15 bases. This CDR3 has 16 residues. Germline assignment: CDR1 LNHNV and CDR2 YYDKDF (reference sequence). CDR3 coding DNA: TGTGCCACCAGCAGAGGGGCCCCCGGGGGGGACTATGGCTACACCTTC. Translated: CATSRGAPGGDYGYTF.

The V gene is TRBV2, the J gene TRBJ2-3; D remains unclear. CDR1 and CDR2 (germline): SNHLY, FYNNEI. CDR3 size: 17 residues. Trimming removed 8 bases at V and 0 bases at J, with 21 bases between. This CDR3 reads CASSKISQRSSTDTQYF. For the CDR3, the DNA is TGTGCCAGCTCCAAAATTAGTCAGCGTTCTAGCACAGATACGCAGTATTTT.

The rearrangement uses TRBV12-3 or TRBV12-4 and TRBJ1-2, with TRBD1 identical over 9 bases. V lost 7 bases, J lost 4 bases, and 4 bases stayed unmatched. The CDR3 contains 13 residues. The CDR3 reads CASTSTGGYGYTF. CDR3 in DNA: TGTGCCAGCACCTCGACAGGGGGCTATGGCTACACCTTC.

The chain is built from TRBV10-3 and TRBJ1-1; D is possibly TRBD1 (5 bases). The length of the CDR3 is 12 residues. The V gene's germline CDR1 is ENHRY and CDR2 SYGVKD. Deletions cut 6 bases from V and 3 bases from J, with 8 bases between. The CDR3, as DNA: TGTGCCATCAGAAGGGGCGACACTGAAGCTTTCTTT. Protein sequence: CAIRRGDTEAFF.

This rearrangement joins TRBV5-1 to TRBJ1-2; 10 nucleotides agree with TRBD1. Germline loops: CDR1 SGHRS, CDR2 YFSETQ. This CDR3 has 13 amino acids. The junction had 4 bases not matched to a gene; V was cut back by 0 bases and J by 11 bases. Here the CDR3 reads CASSLARTGGYTF. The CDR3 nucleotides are TGCGCCAGCAGCTTGGCCAGGACAGGGGGATACACCTTC. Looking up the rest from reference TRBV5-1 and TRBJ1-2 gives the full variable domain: KAGVTQTPRYLIKTRGQQVTLSCSPISGHRSVSWYQQTPGQGLQFLFEYFSETQRNKGNFPGRFSGRQFSNSRSEMNVSTLELGDSALYLCASSLARTGGYTFGSGTRLTVV.

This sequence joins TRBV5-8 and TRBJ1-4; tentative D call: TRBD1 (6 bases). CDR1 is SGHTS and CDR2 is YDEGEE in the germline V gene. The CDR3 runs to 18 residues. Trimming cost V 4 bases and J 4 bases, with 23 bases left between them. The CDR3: CASSASWGQIPDNEKLFF. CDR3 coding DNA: TGTGCCAGCAGCGCTAGTTGGGGACAAATCCCCGATAATGAAAAACTGTTTTTT.

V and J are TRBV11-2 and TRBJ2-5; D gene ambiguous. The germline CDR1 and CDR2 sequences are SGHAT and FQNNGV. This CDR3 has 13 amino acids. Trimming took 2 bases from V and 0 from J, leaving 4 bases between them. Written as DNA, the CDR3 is TGTGCCAGCAGCTTACTGTACCAAGAGACCCAGTACTTC. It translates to CASSLLYQETQYF.

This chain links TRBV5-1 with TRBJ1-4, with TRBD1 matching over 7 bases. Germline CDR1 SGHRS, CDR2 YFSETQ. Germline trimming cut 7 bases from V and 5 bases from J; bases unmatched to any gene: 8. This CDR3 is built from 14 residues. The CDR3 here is CASRSGTENEKLFF. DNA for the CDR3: TGCGCCAGCCGCAGTGGGACAGAGAATGAAAAACTGTTTTTT.

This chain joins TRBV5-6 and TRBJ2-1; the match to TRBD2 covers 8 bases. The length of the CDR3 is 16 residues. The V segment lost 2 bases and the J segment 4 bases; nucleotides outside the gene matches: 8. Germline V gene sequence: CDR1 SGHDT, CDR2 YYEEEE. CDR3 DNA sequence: TGTGCCAGCAGCTTTCGACTGGGCGGGAGGTACAATGAGCAGTTCTTC. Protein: CASSFRLGGRYNEQFF.

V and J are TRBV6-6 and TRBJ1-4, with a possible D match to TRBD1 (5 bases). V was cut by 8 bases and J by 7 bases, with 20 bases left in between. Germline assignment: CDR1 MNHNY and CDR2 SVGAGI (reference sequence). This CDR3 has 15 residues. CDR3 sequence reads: CASLSIRGKGEKLFF. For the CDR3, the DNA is TGTGCCAGCTTAAGTATTCGGGGGAAGGGTGAAAAACTGTTTTTT.

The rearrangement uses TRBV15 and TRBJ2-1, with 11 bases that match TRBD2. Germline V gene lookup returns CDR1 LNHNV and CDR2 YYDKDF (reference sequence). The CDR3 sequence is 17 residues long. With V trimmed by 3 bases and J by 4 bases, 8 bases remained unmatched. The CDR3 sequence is CATSRAALAGGYNEQFF. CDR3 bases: TGTGCCACCAGCAGGGCCGCCCTAGCGGGAGGTTACAATGAGCAGTTCTTC.

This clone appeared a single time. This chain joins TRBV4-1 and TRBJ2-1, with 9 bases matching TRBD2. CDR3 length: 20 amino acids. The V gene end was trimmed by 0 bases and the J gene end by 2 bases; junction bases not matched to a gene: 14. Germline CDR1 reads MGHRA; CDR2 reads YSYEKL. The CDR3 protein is CASSQDSSSGRIPAYNEQFF. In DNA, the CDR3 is TGCGCCAGCAGCCAAGATTCCTCCAGCGGGAGGATACCCGCCTACAATGAGCAGTTCTTC.

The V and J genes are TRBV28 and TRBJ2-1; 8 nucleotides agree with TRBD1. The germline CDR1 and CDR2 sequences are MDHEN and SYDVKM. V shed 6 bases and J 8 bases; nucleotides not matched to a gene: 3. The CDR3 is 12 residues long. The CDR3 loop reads CASSSGGYEQFF. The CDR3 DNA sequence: TGTGCCAGCAGCTCAGGGGGCTATGAGCAGTTCTTC.

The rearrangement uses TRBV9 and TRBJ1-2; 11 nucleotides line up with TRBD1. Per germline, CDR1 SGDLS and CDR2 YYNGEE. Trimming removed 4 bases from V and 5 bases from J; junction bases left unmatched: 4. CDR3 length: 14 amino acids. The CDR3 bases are TGTGCCAGCAGCCCAGGACAGGGGGCATATGGCTACACCTTC. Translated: CASSPGQGAYGYTF. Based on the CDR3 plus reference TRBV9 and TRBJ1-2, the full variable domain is DSGVTQTPKHLITATGQRVTLRCSPRSGDLSVYWYQQSLDQGLQFLIQYYNGEERAKGNILERFSAQQFPDLHSELNLSSLELGDSALYFCASSPGQGAYGYTFGSGTRLTVV.

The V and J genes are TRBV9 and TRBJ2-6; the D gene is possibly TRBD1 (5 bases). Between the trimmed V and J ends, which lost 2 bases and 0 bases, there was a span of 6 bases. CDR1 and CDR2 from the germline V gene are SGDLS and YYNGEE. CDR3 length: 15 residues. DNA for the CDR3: TGTGCCAGCAGCGTCCAGGGCTCTGGGGCCAACGTCCTGACTTTC. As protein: CASSVQGSGANVLTF.

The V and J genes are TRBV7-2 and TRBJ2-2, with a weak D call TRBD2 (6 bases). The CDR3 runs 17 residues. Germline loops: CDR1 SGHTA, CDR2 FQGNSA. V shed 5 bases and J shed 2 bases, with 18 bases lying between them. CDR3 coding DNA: TGTGCCAGCAGCCCCGCGTCGGAGCGGGTAAACACCGGGGAGCTGTTTTTT. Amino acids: CASSPASERVNTGELFF. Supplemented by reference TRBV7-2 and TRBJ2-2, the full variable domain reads GAGVSQSPSNKVTEKGKDVELRCDPISGHTALYWYRQSLGQGLEFLIYFQGNSAPDKSGLPSDRFSAERTGGSVSTLTIQRTQQEDSAVYLCASSPASERVNTGELFFGEGSRLTVL.

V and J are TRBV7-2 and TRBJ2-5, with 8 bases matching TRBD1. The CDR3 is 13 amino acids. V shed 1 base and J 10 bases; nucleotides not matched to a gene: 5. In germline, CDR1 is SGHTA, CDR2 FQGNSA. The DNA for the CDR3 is TGTGCCAGCAGCTTAGGGACAGGGAAGGACCAGTACTTC. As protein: CASSLGTGKDQYF. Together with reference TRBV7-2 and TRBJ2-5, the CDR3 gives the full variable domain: GAGVSQSPSNKVTEKGKDVELRCDPISGHTALYWYRQSLGQGLEFLIYFQGNSAPDKSGLPSDRFSAERTGGSVSTLTIQRTQQEDSAVYLCASSLGTGKDQYFGPGTRLLVL.

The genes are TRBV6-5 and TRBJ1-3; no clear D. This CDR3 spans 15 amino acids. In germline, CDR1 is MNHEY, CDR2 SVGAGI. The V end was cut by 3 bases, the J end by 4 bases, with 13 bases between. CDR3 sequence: CASSYRPRVGNTIYF. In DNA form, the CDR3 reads TGTGCCAGCAGTTATCGCCCCCGGGTCGGAAACACCATATATTTT.

The CDR3 DNA reads as TGTGCCAGCAACATTAAGGGGACAACATCCTACGAGCAGTACGTC. It translates to CASNIKGTTSYEQYV. J is TRBJ2-7 and V is TRBV2; TRBD1 might be the D (6 bases). This CDR3 is 15 amino acids long. Trimming stripped 7 bases from V and 1 base from J, with 17 bases between. CDR1 is SNHLY, CDR2 FYNNEI, per germline.

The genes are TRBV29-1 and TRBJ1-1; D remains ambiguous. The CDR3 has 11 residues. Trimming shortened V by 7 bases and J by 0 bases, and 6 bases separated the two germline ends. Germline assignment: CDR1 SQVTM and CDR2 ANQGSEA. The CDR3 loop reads CSGGMNTEAFF. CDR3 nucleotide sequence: TGCAGCGGCGGGATGAACACTGAAGCTTTCTTT.

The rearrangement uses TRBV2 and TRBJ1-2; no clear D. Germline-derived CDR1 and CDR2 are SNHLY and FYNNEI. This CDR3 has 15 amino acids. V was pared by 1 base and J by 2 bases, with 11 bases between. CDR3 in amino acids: CASSEVRGGNYGYTF. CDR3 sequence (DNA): TGTGCCAGCAGTGAAGTCCGGGGAGGGAACTATGGCTACACCTTC.